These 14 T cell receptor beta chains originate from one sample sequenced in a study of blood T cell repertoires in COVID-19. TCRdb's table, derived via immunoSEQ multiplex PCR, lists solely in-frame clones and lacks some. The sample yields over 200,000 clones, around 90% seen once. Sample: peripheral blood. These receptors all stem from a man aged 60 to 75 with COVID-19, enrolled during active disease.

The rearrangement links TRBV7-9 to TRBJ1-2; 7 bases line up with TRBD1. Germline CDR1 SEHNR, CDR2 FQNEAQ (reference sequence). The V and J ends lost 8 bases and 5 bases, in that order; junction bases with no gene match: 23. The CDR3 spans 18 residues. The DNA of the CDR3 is TGTGCCAGCCACAGCTCGGGGACAGCGGTCAAGGGCCTGTATGGCTACACCTTC. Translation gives CASHSSGTAVKGLYGYTF.

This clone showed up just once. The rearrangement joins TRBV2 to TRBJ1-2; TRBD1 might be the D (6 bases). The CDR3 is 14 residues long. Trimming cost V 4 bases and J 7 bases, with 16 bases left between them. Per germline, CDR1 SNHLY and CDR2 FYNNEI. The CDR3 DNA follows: TGTGCCAGCAGTGTAGAACGGGACATATCTGGCTACACCTTC. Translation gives CASSVERDISGYTF.

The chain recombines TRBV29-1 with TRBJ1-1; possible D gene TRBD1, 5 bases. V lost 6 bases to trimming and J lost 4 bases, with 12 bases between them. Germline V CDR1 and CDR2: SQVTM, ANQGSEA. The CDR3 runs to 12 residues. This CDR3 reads CSVAGRGTEAFF. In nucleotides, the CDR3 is TGCAGCGTGGCCGGGAGGGGCACTGAAGCTTTCTTT.

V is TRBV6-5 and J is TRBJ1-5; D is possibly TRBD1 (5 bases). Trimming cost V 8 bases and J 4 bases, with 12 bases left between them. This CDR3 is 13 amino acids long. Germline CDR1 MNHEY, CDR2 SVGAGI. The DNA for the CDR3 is TGTGCCAGCGCCGGCGGGACTAATCAGCCCCAGCATTTT. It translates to CASAGGTNQPQHF.

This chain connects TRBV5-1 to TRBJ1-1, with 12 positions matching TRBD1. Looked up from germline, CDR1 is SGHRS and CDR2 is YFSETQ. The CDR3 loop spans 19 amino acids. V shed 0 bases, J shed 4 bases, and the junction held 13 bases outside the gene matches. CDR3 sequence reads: CASSLASGTGGGKITEAFF. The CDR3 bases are TGCGCCAGCAGCTTGGCCTCCGGGACAGGGGGCGGAAAAATCACTGAAGCTTTCTTT.

The CDR3 region is CASTRGNQPQHF. CDR3 coding DNA: TGTGCCAGTACTAGGGGGAATCAGCCCCAGCATTTT. This chain connects TRBV2 to TRBJ1-5; weak D call: TRBD1 (6 bases). Germline V CDR1 and CDR2: SNHLY, FYNNEI. This CDR3 is built from 12 residues. Trimming took off 9 bases at V and 4 bases at J, with 10 bases between the two ends.

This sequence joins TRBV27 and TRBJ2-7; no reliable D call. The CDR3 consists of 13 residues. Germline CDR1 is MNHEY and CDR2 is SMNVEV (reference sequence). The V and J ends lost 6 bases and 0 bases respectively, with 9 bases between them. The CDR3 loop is CASRPPISYEQYF. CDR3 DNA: TGTGCCAGCAGACCCCCTATCTCCTACGAGCAGTACTTC.

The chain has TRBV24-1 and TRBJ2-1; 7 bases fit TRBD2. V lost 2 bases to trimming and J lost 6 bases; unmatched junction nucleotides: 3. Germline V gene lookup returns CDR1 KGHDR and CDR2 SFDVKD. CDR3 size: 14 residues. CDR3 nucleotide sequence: TGTGCCACCAGTGATTGGGGCGGGAGCAATGAGCAGTTCTTC. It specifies CATSDWGGSNEQFF.

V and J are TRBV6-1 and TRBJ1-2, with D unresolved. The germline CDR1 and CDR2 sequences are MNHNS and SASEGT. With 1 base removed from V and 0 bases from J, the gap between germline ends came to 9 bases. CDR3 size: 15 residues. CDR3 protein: CASSEEPGTNYGYTF. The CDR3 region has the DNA TGTGCCAGCAGTGAAGAACCGGGAACTAACTATGGCTACACCTTC.

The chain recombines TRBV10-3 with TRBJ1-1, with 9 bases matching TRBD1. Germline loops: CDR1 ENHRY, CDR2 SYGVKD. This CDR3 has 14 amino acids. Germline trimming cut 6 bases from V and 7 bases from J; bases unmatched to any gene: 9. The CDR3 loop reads CAISPPDRGGEAFF. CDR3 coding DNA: TGTGCCATCAGCCCGCCTGACAGGGGGGGTGAAGCTTTCTTT.

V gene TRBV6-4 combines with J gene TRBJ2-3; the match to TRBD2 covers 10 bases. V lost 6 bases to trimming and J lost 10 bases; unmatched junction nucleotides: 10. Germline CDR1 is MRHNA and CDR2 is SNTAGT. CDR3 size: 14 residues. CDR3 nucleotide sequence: TGTGCCAGCAGCGCTAGCGGGGGTCAGGGAGCGCAGTATTTT. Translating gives CASSASGGQGAQYF.

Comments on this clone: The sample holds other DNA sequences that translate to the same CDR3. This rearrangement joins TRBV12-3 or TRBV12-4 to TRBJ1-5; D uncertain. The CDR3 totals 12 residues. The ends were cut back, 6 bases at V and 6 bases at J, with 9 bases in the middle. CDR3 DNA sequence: TGTGCCAGCAGCGTTGGAGGTCAGCCCCAGCATTTT. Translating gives CASSVGGQPQHF.

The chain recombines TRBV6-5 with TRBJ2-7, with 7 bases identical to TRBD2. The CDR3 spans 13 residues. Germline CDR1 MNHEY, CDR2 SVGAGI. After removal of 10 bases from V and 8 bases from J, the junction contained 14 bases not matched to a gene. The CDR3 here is CAIARDYANKQYF. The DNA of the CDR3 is TGTGCCATCGCACGGGACTATGCCAATAAGCAGTACTTC.

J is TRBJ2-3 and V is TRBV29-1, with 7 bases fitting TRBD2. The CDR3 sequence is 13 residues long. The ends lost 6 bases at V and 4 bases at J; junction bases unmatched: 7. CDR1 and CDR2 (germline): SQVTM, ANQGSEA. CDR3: CSVKAGVADTQYF. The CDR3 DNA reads TGCAGCGTCAAGGCGGGGGTGGCAGATACGCAGTATTTT.